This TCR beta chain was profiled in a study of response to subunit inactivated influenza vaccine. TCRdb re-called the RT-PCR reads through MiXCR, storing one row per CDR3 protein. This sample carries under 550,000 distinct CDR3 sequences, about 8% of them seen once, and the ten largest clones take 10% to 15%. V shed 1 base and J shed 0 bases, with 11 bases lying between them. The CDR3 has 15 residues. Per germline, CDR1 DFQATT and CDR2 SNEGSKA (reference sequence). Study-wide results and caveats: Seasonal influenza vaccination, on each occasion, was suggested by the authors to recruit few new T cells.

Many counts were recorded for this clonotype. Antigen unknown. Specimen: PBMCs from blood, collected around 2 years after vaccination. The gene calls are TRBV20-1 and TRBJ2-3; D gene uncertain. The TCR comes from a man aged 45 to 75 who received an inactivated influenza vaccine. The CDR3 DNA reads TGCAGTGCTAGAGGGTCGCGGTTTAGCACAGATACGCAGTATTTT. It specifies CSARGSRFSTDTQYF.